This T cell receptor beta chain is drawn from a study of cytomegalovirus exposure and HLA in healthy donors. Overall study findings and caveats: Cytomegalovirus association was assigned to approximately 180 TCR beta chains. In the analysis, some V segments, TRBV6-2 and TRBV6-3 included, were excluded as indistinguishable.

As to this clone: Its matching antigen is unknown.

Trimming cost V 6 bases and J 0 bases; bases outside gene matches: 5. This CDR3 is 16 amino acids long. Germline CDR1 reads SNHLY; CDR2 reads FYNNEI. PCR was performed using 60 Vbeta and 13 Jbeta primers. How the authors handled the data: A later analysis tallied 87 million or so unique TCR beta chains, around 12 million of them shared. Data came from immunoSEQ multiplex PCR; TCRdb stores just in-frame clones and leaves some out. D and trimming were read from the DNA, whereas the V and J calls and clone size are those reported in that table. The profile shows fewer than 250,000 clones, around 76% of them singletons.

Sequencing was performed on PBMCs. The chain combines TRBV2 with TRBJ2-2; TRBD1 agrees at 9 bases. This sequence was found in a man in his late teens or twenties in good health and CMV-seronegative. CDR3 DNA: TGTGCCAGCAGAGGGGGGACAGGGACGAACACCGGGGAGCTGTTTTTT. Amino acids: CASRGGTGTNTGELFF. Filled out from reference TRBV2 and TRBJ2-2, the complete variable domain reads EPEVTQTPSHQVTQMGQEVILRCVPISNHLYFYWYRQILGQKVEFLVSFYNNEISEKSEIFDDQFSVERPDGSNFTLKIRSTKLEDSAMYFCASRGGTGTNTGELFFGEGSRLTVL.